Sequencing of this T cell receptor beta chain was carried out in a study of blood T cell repertoires in COVID-19. CDR3 size: 16 residues. The ends were cut back, 3 bases at V and 7 bases at J, with 19 bases in the middle. CDR1 is SGDLS and CDR2 is YYNGEE in the germline V gene. Clones were read by immunoSEQ multiplex PCR, and TCRdb kept only the in-frame ones, dropping some. The data hold roughly 200,000 clones, with 90% observed a single time. The chain has TRBV9 and TRBJ2-2, with D unclear. The sequence came from a man aged 50-59 years with acute or convalescent COVID-19. The specimen sequenced was peripheral blood. DNA of the CDR3: TGTGCCAGCAGCGCATCGGCCGGGTACGTGGACGGGGAGCTGTTTTTT. Residues: CASSASAGYVDGELFF.